This T cell receptor (beta chain) originates from a study of cytomegalovirus exposure and HLA in healthy donors. The table came from immunoSEQ multiplex PCR; TCRdb's copy has only in-frame clones and leaves some out. Of a few hundred thousand clones in the sample, roughly 84% were seen once. V gave up 6 bases and J gave up 3 bases; unmatched junction bases: 10. The CDR3 extends over 15 amino acids. Germline V gene sequence: CDR1 SQVTM, CDR2 ANQGSEA. The receptor was derived from a woman in her twenties or thirties in good health and CMV-seropositive. The V and J genes are TRBV29-1 and TRBJ2-5; 10 positions match TRBD2. Sequencing input: PBMCs. The CDR3 sequence: CSVHLSGRAEETQYF. The CDR3 DNA is TGCAGCGTCCATCTAAGCGGGAGGGCCGAAGAGACCCAGTACTTC.